This TCR beta chain was recovered during a study of low-dose radiotherapy and immunotherapy resistance in tumors. Germline loops: CDR1 LNHNV, CDR2 YYDKDF (reference sequence). Trimming took 0 bases from V and 9 from J, leaving 15 bases between them. The length of the CDR3 is 15 residues. In its sample, this clonotype was seen many times. Time point given: after trial treatment. As for treatment: LDRT plus nivolumab, ipilimumab, low-dose cyclophosphamide and aspirin (RACIN trial). TRAV- and TRBV-specific primers were used for first-strand cDNA, which covered alpha and beta chains. TCRs underwent 20 PCR cycles of amplification with a constant-region primer and V-primer adapter. TCRdb fed the reads into MiXCR, producing one record per CDR3 protein. The data show about 91,000 distinct CDR3 sequences, with about 20% seen just once and around 13% held by the top ten.

The origin of this receptor is a female donor with ovarian cancer. The sequenced sample was PBMCs, obtained after low-dose radiotherapy plus immunotherapy. J is TRBJ2-1 and V is TRBV15; no clear D gene. As DNA, the CDR3 is TGTGCCACCAGCAGAGATGGGTACCAATCGAGTGAGCAGTTCTTC. Protein product: CATSRDGYQSSEQFF.